These T cell receptor beta chains were read from a single sample in a study of cytomegalovirus exposure and HLA in healthy donors. Data came from immunoSEQ multiplex PCR; TCRdb stores just in-frame clones and leaves some out. Of roughly 100,000 clones in the sample, approximately 82% are singletons; the top ten hold over 8%. The sample taken for sequencing was PBMCs. These TCRs come from a man in his forties in good health and CMV-seropositive. CDR3s include the opening cysteine and the closing phenylalanine or tryptophan. The order of the fields is J gene, clone size, V gene, D gene, CDR3 protein, CDR3 DNA. D genes are given only for firm matches. Rows give clone size only sometimes, using once, few, many, or a class for an expanded clone.

>TRBJ2-7|NA|TRBV9|TRBD1
CASSAGTGTIYEQYF
TGTGCCAGCAGCGCGGGGACAGGGACCATCTACGAGCAGTACTTC
>TRBJ2-7|NA|TRBV7-3|TRBD2
CASSLGGGYEQYF
TGTGCCAGCAGCTTAGGGGGGGGATACGAGCAGTACTTC
>TRBJ2-2|NA|TRBV5-1|TRBD2
CASSLIAGSTGELFF
TGCGCCAGCAGCTTGATAGCGGGAAGCACCGGGGAGCTGTTTTTT
>TRBJ1-1|NA|TRBV4-2|NA
CASSFRVNTEAFF
TGTGCCAGCAGCTTCCGGGTTAACACTGAAGCTTTCTTT
>TRBJ2-7|once|TRBV5-4|TRBD1
CASSSRTGSSYEQYF
TGTGCCAGCAGCTCGAGGACAGGTAGCTCCTACGAGCAGTACTTC
>TRBJ2-6|NA|TRBV7-8|TRBD1
CASSSTGWGSGANVLTF
TGTGCCAGCAGCTCGACAGGGTGGGGCTCTGGGGCCAACGTCCTGACTTTC
>TRBJ1-6|NA|TRBV30|NA
CAWDTGLSPLHF
TGTGCCTGGGACACAGGGCTTTCACCCCTCCACTTT
>TRBJ1-1|NA|TRBV9|TRBD1
CASSVTGTGVNTEAFF
TGTGCCAGCAGCGTGACCGGGACAGGGGTGAACACTGAAGCTTTCTTT
>TRBJ2-3|NA|TRBV9|NA
CASSASSGGADTQYF
TGTGCCAGCAGCGCCAGTTCTGGAGGTGCAGATACGCAGTATTTT
>TRBJ1-2|few|TRBV7-3|TRBD1
CASSGRQGMGGYTF
TGTGCCAGCAGCGGCCGACAGGGCATGGGTGGCTACACCTTC
>TRBJ2-4|few|TRBV5-6|TRBD1
CASSLRQGYGNIQYF
TGTGCCAGCAGCTTGAGACAGGGGTATGGAAACATTCAGTACTTC
>TRBJ2-3|NA|TRBV11-2|TRBD1
CASSKDSGQPTDTQYF
TGTGCCAGCAGCAAAGATTCGGGACAGCCCACAGATACGCAGTATTTT
>TRBJ1-1|NA|TRBV19|TRBD1
CASSALGQGARMNTEAFF
TGTGCCAGTAGTGCCCTTGGACAGGGGGCGCGGATGAACACTGAAGCTTTCTTT
>TRBJ1-3|once|TRBV7-2|TRBD1
CASSSTGANSGNTIYF
TGTGCCAGCAGCTCGACAGGGGCGAACTCTGGAAACACCATATATTTT
>TRBJ2-7|NA|TRBV6-1|TRBD2
CASSEMGGRHF
TGTGCCAGCAGTGAAATGGGGGGGAGGCACTTC
>TRBJ2-1|NA|TRBV11-1|TRBD2
CASSQGTSGPTAYNEQFF
TGTGCCAGCAGCCAAGGGACTAGCGGGCCTACCGCCTACAATGAGCAGTTCTTC
>TRBJ2-7|NA|TRBV30|TRBD2
CAWSYGGTNYEQYF
TGTGCCTGGAGTTATGGAGGGACTAACTACGAGCAGTACTTC